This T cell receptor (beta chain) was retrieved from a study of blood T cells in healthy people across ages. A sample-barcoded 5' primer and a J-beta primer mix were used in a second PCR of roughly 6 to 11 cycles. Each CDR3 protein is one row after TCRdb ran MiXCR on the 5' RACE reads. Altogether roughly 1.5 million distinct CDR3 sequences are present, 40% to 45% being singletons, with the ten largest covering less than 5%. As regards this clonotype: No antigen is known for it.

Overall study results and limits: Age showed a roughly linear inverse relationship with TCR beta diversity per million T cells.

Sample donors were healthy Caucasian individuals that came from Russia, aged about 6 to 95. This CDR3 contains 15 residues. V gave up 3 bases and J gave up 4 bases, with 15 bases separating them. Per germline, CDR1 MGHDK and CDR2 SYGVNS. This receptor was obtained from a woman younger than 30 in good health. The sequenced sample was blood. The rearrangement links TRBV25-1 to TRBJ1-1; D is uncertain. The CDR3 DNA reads TGTGCCAGCAGTGACGCGGGAGGACGCGGCACTGAAGCTTTCTTT. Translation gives CASSDAGGRGTEAFF.